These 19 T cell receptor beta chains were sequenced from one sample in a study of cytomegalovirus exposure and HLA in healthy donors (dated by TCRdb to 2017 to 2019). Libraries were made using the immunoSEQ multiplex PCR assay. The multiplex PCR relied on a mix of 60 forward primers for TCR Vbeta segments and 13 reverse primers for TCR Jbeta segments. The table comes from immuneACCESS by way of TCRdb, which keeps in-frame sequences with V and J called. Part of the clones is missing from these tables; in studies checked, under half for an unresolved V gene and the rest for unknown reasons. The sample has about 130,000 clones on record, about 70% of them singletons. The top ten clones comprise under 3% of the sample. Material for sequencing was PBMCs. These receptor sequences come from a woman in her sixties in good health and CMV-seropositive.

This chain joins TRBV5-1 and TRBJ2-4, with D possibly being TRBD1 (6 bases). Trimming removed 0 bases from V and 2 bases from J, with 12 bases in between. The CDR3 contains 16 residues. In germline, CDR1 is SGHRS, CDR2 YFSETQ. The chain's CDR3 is CASSLGPQGTKNIQYF. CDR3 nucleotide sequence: TGCGCCAGCAGCTTGGGACCACAGGGAACCAAAAACATTCAGTACTTC. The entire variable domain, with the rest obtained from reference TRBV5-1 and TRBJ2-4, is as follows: KAGVTQTPRYLIKTRGQQVTLSCSPISGHRSVSWYQQTPGQGLQFLFEYFSETQRNKGNFPGRFSGRQFSNSRSEMNVSTLELGDSALYLCASSLGPQGTKNIQYFGAGTRLSVL.

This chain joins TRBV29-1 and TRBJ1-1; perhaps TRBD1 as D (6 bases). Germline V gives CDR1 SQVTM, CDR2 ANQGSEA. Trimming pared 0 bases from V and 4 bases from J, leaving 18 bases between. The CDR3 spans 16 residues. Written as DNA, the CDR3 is TGCAGCGTTGAAGATAAAGAGTACGACAGGTTCACTGAAGCTTTCTTT. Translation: CSVEDKEYDRFTEAFF.

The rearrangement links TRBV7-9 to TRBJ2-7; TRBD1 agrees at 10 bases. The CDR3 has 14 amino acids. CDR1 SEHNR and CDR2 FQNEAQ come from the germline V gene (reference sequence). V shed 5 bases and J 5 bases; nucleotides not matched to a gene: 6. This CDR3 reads CASSRRDRGHEQYF. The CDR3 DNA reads TGTGCCAGCAGCCGCCGGGACAGGGGCCACGAGCAGTACTTC.

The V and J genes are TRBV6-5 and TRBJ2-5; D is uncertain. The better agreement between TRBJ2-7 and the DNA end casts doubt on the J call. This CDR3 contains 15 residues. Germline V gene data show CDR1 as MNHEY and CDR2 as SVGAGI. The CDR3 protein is CASRPGQAISYEQYF. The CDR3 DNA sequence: TGTGCCAGCAGGCCTGGTCAGGCCATCTCCTACGAGCAGTACTTC.

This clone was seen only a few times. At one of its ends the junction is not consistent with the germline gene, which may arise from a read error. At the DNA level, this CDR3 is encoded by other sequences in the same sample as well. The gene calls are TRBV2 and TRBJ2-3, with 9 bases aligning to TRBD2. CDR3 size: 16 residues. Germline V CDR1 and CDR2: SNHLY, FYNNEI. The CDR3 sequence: CASSEGTSAGTDTQYF. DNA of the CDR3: TGTGCCAGCAGTGAAGGGACTAGCGCCGGAACAGATACGCAGTACTTT.

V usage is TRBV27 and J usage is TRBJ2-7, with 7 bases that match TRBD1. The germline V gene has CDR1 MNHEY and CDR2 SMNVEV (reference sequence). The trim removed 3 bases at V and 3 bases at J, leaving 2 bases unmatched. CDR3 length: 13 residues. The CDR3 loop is CASSLGQSYEQYF. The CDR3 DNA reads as TGTGCCAGCAGTTTGGGACAGAGCTACGAGCAGTACTTC.

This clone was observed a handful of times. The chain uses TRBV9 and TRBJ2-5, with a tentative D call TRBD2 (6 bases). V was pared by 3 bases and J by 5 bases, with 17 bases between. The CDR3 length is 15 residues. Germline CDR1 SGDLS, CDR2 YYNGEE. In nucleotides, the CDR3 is TGTGCCAGCAGCGGGGGGGTGGGCAGAGGGGAGACCCAGTACTTC. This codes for CASSGGVGRGETQYF.

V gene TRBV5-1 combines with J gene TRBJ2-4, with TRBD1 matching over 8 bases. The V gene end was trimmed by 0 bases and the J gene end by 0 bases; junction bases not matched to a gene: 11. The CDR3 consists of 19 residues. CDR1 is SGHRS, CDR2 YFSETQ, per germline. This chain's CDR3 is CASSLGTGSYSAAKNIQYF. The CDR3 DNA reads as TGCGCCAGCAGCTTGGGGACAGGGTCGTATTCGGCAGCCAAAAACATTCAGTACTTC.

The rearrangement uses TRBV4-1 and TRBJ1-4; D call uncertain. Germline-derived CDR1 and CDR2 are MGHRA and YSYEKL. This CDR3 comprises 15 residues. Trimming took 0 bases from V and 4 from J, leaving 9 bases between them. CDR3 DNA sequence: TGCGCCAGCAGCCAAGAGCAGACTGATAATGAAAAACTGTTTTTT. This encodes CASSQEQTDNEKLFF.

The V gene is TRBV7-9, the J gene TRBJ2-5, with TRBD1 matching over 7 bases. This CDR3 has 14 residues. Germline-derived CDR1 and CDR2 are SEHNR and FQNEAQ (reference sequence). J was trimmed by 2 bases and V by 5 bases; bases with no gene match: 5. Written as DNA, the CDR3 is TGTGCCAGCAGCCAAACAGGGGCTCAAGAGACCCAGTACTTC. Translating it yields CASSQTGAQETQYF.

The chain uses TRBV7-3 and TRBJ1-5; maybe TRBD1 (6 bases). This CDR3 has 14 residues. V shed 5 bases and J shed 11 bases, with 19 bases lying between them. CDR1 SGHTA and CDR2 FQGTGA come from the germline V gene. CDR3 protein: CASSIGGGRGTQHF. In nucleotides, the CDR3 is TGTGCCAGCAGCATAGGGGGGGGCCGAGGGACCCAGCATTTT.

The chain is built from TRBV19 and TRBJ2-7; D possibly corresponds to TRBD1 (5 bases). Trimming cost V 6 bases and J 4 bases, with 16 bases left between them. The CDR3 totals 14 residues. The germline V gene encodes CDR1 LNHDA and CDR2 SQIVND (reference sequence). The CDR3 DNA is TGTGCCAGTAGGGGGTCAGGGTTTTCTTACGAGCAGTACTTC. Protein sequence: CASRGSGFSYEQYF.

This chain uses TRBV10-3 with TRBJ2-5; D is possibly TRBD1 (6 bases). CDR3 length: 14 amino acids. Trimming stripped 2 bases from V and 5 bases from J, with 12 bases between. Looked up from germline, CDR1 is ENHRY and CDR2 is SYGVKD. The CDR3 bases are TGTGCCATCAGTGAGGCAGGGGATAGGGAGACCCAGTACTTC. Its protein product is CAISEAGDRETQYF.

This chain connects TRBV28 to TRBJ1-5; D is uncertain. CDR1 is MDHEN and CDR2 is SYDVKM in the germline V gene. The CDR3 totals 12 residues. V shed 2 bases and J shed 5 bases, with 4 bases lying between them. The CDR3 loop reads CASSLLYQPQHF. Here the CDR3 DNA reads TGTGCCAGCAGTTTACTCTATCAGCCCCAGCATTTT.

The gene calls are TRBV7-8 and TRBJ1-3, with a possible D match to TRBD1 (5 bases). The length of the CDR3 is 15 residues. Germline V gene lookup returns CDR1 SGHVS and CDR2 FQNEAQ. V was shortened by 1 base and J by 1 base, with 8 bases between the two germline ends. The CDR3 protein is CASSLVGLSGNTIYF. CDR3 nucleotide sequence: TGTGCCAGCAGCTTAGTGGGACTGTCTGGAAACACCATATATTTT.

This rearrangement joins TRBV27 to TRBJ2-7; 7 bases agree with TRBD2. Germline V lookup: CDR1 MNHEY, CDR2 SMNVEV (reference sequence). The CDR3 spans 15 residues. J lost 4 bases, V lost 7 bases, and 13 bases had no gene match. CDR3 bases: TGTGCCAGCACCCACCGGGGGGAAGGGACGTACGAGCAGTACTTC. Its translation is CASTHRGEGTYEQYF.

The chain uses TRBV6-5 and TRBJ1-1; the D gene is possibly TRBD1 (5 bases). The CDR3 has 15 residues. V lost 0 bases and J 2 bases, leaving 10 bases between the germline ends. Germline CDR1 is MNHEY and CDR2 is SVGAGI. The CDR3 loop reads CASSYSYRINTEAFF. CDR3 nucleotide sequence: TGTGCCAGCAGTTACTCCTACAGGATCAACACTGAAGCTTTCTTT.

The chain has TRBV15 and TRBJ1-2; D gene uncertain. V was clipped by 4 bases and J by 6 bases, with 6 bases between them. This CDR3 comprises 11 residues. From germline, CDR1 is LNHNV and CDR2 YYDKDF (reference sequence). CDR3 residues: CATSKANGYTF. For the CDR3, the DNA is TGTGCCACCAGCAAAGCCAATGGCTACACCTTC.

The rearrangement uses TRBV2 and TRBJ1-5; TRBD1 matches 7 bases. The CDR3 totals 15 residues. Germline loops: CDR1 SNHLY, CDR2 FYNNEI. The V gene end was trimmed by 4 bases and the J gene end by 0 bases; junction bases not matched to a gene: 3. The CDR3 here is CASSGDSISNQPQHF. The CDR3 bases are TGTGCCAGCAGTGGGGACAGTATTAGCAATCAGCCCCAGCATTTT. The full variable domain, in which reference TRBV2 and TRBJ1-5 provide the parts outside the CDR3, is EPEVTQTPSHQVTQMGQEVILRCVPISNHLYFYWYRQILGQKVEFLVSFYNNEISEKSEIFDDQFSVERPDGSNFTLKIRSTKLEDSAMYFCASSGDSISNQPQHFGDGTRLSIL.